This T cell receptor (beta chain) was documented in a study of T cell responses to AZD1222 COVID-19 vaccine. General study points: Clonal diversity was possibly underestimated; the donors were predominantly white British and more often female. Researchers took repertoire samples only after the peak T cell response had come.

A remark on this clone: Its antigen is unidentified.

Profiled with immunoSEQ multiplex PCR; TCRdb holds only in-frame clones, not every one. Of 150,000 to 160,000 clones listed, 85% to 95% are singletons. CDR1 is MGHRA and CDR2 is YSYEKL in the germline V gene. With 3 bases removed from V and 0 bases from J, the gap between germline ends came to 18 bases. The CDR3 spans 18 residues. The material was peripheral blood, obtained 28 days after the second AZD1222 dose. The clonotype originates from an adult who received the AZD1222 COVID-19 vaccine. J is TRBJ1-5 and V is TRBV4-1; maybe TRBD1 (6 bases). In nucleotides, the CDR3 is TGCGCCAGCAGCCAGCGTGCGGACAGATACTATAGCAATCAGCCCCAGCATTTT. Translating gives CASSQRADRYYSNQPQHF.